One sample yielded the 15 T cell receptor beta chains listed below, sequenced in a study of blood T cells in healthy people across ages. The use of a sample-barcoded 5' primer and a J-beta primer mix characterized a second PCR of roughly 6 to 11 cycles. TCRdb called the 5' RACE reads again in MiXCR, with one record for every CDR3 protein. The repertoire includes about 1.4 million distinct CDR3 sequences, approximately 60% of them detected once, and over 5% sits in the top ten. Sequencing was carried out using blood. The receptors shown here come from a man younger than 35 in good health.

This chain links TRBV27 with TRBJ2-6, with 8 bases identical to TRBD1. The CDR3 is 17 amino acids. V lost 1 base and J lost 0; bases outside the gene matches: 2. In germline, CDR1 is MNHEY, CDR2 SMNVEV (reference sequence). The CDR3 protein is CASSLWTGSSGANVLTF. CDR3 in DNA: TGTGCCAGCAGTTTATGGACAGGGAGCTCTGGGGCCAACGTCCTGACTTTC.

This clonotype showed up just a few times. This chain links TRBV20-1 with TRBJ2-7, with TRBD1 as a possible D gene (7 bases). The CDR3 spans 15 residues. Germline V CDR1 and CDR2: DFQATT, SNEGSKA (reference sequence). V dropped 1 base and J dropped 7 bases, with 20 bases sitting between them. The chain's CDR3 is CSARVPGTDGGEQYF. Here the CDR3 DNA reads TGCAGTGCTAGAGTCCCCGGGACAGACGGAGGGGAGCAGTACTTC.

This clonotype was observed a handful of times. The rearrangement links TRBV7-9 to TRBJ2-7; D unresolved. The CDR3 is made up of 15 amino acids. Trimming stripped 4 bases from V and 0 bases from J, with 13 bases between. Germline V gene data show CDR1 as SEHNR and CDR2 as FQNEAQ (reference sequence). The CDR3 sequence: CASSWDKGPSYEQYF. The CDR3 coding sequence is TGTGCCAGCAGCTGGGATAAGGGCCCCTCCTACGAGCAGTACTTC. Variable domain in full (rest from reference TRBV7-9 and TRBJ2-7): DTGVSQNPRHKITKRGQNVTFRCDPISEHNRLYWYRQTLGQGPEFLTYFQNEAQLEKSRLLSDRFSAERPKGSFSTLEIQRTEQGDSAMYLCASSWDKGPSYEQYFGPGTRLTVT.

This chain joins TRBV7-2 and TRBJ2-4, with no clear D. The tail of the sequence fits TRBJ2-7 better, so the J call may be wrong. This CDR3 contains 14 residues. CDR1 and CDR2 (germline): SGHTA, FQGNSA. In DNA, the CDR3 is TGTGCCAGCAGCTTGGACGCCAGGACGTACGAGCAGTACTTC. Its translation: CASSLDARTYEQYF.

This clonotype was seen a few times. The chain carries TRBV5-1 and TRBJ1-1; D might be TRBD1 (5 bases). CDR3 length equals 15 residues. From germline, CDR1 is SGHRS and CDR2 YFSETQ. V gave up 0 bases and J gave up 1 base, with 10 bases separating them. CDR3 sequence (DNA): TGCGCCAGCAGCTTGGGGCTGGGGCAGAACACTGAAGCTTTCTTT. It encodes CASSLGLGQNTEAFF.

V is TRBV7-9 and J is TRBJ2-3, with D perhaps TRBD2 (6 bases). Per the germline V gene, CDR1 is SEHNR and CDR2 is FQNEAQ (reference sequence). This CDR3 contains 16 residues. The V end was cut by 5 bases, the J end by 2 bases, with 17 bases between. The CDR3: CASSRSAGLNTDTQYF. As DNA, the CDR3 is TGTGCCAGCAGCCGCTCAGCGGGCCTGAACACAGATACGCAGTATTTT.

This chain connects TRBV7-2 to TRBJ2-7, with no clear D. CDR1 SGHTA and CDR2 FQGNSA come from the germline V gene. The V end lost 5 bases, the J end lost 4 bases, and 18 bases lay between the germline ends. The CDR3 extends over 15 amino acids. In DNA form, the CDR3 reads TGTGCCAGCAGCCCCCTCCGCATAGGACGATACGAGCAGTACTTC. This translates into CASSPLRIGRYEQYF.

The genes are TRBV12-3 or TRBV12-4 and TRBJ2-1; tentatively, D is TRBD1 (5 bases). The V gene lost 5 bases and the J gene lost 6 bases, with 17 bases spanning the gap. The CDR3 runs to 15 residues. The CDR3 reads CASSNLRGGPNEQFF. In DNA, the CDR3 is TGTGCCAGCAGTAACCTAAGGGGTGGGCCCAATGAGCAGTTCTTC.

The chain combines TRBV6-1 with TRBJ1-2; possibly TRBD1 for D (5 bases). CDR3 size: 14 residues. In germline, CDR1 is MNHNS, CDR2 SASEGT. V was cut by 11 bases and J by 4 bases, with 20 bases left in between. The CDR3 DNA reads TGTGCCGGCGGGACGGCAACCGCATTCTATGGCTACACCTTC. This sequence encodes CAGGTATAFYGYTF.

V gene TRBV20-1 combines with J gene TRBJ2-5; D remains unclear. Deletions cut 0 bases from V and 3 bases from J, with 8 bases between. The CDR3 is 13 residues long. Germline V gene lookup returns CDR1 DFQATT and CDR2 SNEGSKA (reference sequence). CDR3 in amino acids: CSAREKREETQYF. As DNA, the CDR3 is TGCAGTGCTAGAGAGAAAAGGGAAGAGACCCAGTACTTC.

This clonotype was seen a few times. The CDR3, as DNA: TGTGCCAGCACGGGGTACAACCAGGGCAATGAGCAGTTCTTC. It specifies CASTGYNQGNEQFF. V is TRBV6-6 and J is TRBJ2-1; D could derive from TRBD1 or TRBD2 (5 bases each). From germline, CDR1 is MNHNY and CDR2 SVGAGI (reference sequence). V shed 7 bases and J shed 6 bases, with 16 bases lying between them. The CDR3 totals 14 residues.

The chain has TRBV6-2 or TRBV6-3 and TRBJ2-7; D possibly corresponds to TRBD2 (5 bases). This CDR3 spans 16 amino acids. Deletions cut 2 bases from V and 1 base from J, with 15 bases between. Germline loops: CDR1 MNHEY, CDR2 SVGEGT. CDR3 nucleotides: TGTGCCAGCAGTTACGGGTTGGGAGAAGGTTCCTACGAGCAGTACTTC. This codes for CASSYGLGEGSYEQYF.

V and J are TRBV4-1 and TRBJ2-3; 8 nucleotides align to TRBD2. Germline assignment: CDR1 MGHRA and CDR2 YSYEKL. The CDR3 extends over 17 amino acids. V lost 4 bases and J lost 6; bases outside the gene matches: 15. The CDR3 DNA reads TGCGCCAGCAGCCGAGGGCAACCTCGGGGGGGGCAGGATACGCAGTATTTT. Amino acids: CASSRGQPRGGQDTQYF.

This clonotype was seen more than once but under ten times. The chain employs TRBV28 and TRBJ2-5, with D perhaps TRBD1 (6 bases). Germline loops: CDR1 MDHEN, CDR2 SYDVKM. The V and J ends lost 3 bases and 1 base respectively, with 15 bases between them. The CDR3 has 16 amino acids. The CDR3 loop reads CASSLLLGQGQETQYF. The CDR3 nucleotides are TGTGCCAGCAGTTTGCTTTTGGGACAAGGCCAAGAGACCCAGTACTTC.

The chain links TRBV6-5 to TRBJ2-3; D gene ambiguous. Germline assignment: CDR1 MNHEY and CDR2 SVGAGI. This CDR3 has 13 residues. V lost 2 bases to trimming and J lost 2 bases, with 5 bases between them. This CDR3 is CASSYGDTDTQYF. CDR3 coding DNA: TGTGCCAGCAGTTACGGCGACACAGATACGCAGTATTTT.